This TCR beta chain stems from a study of CXCR3-negative and CXCR3-positive naive CD8 T cells. The libraries of TRB cDNA were prepared using 5' RACE with UMI labels. Reanalyzing the 5' RACE reads, TCRdb keeps one entry per CDR3 protein, without DNA. The sample totals around 120,000 distinct CDR3 sequences. Study-level points and caveats: For CXCR3-positive naive cells, TRB CDR3s were more hydrophobic than those of CXCR3-negative naive cells. Memory CD8+ T cell repertoires were far less diverse than both naive subsets.

Within the CD8+ T cell compartment, naive cells were CD45RO-CCR7+CD27+CD95-. This CDR3 has 15 residues. The germline gives CDR1 SEHNR, CDR2 FQNEAQ (reference sequence). Concerning this clonotype: Its target is unknown.

The clonotype was recovered from a human donor in good health. Some clones in this sample may be carry-over from other donors' samples. J is TRBJ2-2 and V is TRBV7-9; the TRBD2 assignment by TCRdb is unverifiable without DNA. The sample was naive CXCR3+ CD8+ T cells from blood. Subset reported: CD45RO-CCR7+CD27+CD95- naive CD8+ T cells expressing CXCR3 (TNR3+). CDR3 residues: CASSLGLAEPGELFF.